This T cell receptor (beta chain) comes out of a study of control samples from healthy donors and cancer patients. This CDR3 contains 15 residues. The germline V gene has CDR1 SGHRS and CDR2 YFSETQ. The junction had 6 bases not matched to a gene; V was cut back by 2 bases and J by 3 bases. Clones were read by immunoSEQ multiplex PCR, and TCRdb kept only the in-frame ones, dropping some. The data contain 100,000 to 150,000 clones, 75% to 95% of them singletons. This TCR derives from a man between 35 and 55 years old in good health. Sequencing input: blood. The chain is built from TRBV5-1 and TRBJ2-3; 7 positions match TRBD1. CDR3 sequence reads: CASSFKQGMTDTQYF. As DNA, the CDR3 is TGCGCCAGCAGCTTCAAACAGGGGATGACAGATACGCAGTATTTT.